This TCR beta chain was obtained from a study of OX40 agonist ivuxolimab in advanced cancers. V lost 3 bases, J lost 2 bases, and 10 bases lay in between. CDR1 and CDR2 from the germline V gene are LNHDA and SQIVND (reference sequence). The CDR3 is made up of 14 amino acids. Libraries were prepared by immunoSEQ multiplex PCR; TCRdb keeps only in-frame clonotypes and omits some of them. The table records about 71,000 clones, 85% to 95% of them present only once. Findings and limits, study-wide: Expanded clones were, on average, more numerous in CD8+ T cells than in CD4+.

This clone was seen only a few times. The target antigen is unknown. J is TRBJ1-1 and V is TRBV19, with a weak D call TRBD1 (5 bases). This specimen consisted of CD4+ or CD8+ T cells sorted from blood, obtained in a trial of the OX40 agonist ivuxolimab. The receptor was isolated from an adult with an advanced solid tumor such as melanoma, head and neck, liver or kidney cancer. The CDR3 DNA is TGTGCCAGTAGTATTGCCGGGACCAACACTGAAGCTTTCTTT. It specifies CASSIAGTNTEAFF.